The clone carrying this TCR beta chain came up a few times. These data originate in a study of OX40 agonist ivuxolimab in advanced cancers. Across the whole study: While on treatment, patients had intravenous ivuxolimab at 0.01 to 10 mg/kg every 2 weeks.

The CDR3 sequence is 17 residues long. J gave up 1 base and V 2 bases, and 6 bases lay outside the gene matches. CDR1 SGHTA and CDR2 FQGNSA come from the germline V gene. Profiling relied on immunoSEQ multiplex PCR, and the TCRdb table lists in-frame clones only, not all of them. The sample yields about 22,000 clones, over 80% seen once. The origin of this receptor is an adult with an advanced solid tumor such as melanoma, head and neck, liver or kidney cancer. The V gene is TRBV7-2, the J gene TRBJ2-3, with TRBD2 matching over 10 bases. This specimen was CD4+ or CD8+ T cells sorted from blood, taken in a trial of the OX40 agonist ivuxolimab. The CDR3 sequence: CASSLTAGGPGTDTQYF. CDR3 coding DNA: TGTGCCAGCAGCTTAACAGCGGGAGGGCCCGGCACAGATACGCAGTATTTT.